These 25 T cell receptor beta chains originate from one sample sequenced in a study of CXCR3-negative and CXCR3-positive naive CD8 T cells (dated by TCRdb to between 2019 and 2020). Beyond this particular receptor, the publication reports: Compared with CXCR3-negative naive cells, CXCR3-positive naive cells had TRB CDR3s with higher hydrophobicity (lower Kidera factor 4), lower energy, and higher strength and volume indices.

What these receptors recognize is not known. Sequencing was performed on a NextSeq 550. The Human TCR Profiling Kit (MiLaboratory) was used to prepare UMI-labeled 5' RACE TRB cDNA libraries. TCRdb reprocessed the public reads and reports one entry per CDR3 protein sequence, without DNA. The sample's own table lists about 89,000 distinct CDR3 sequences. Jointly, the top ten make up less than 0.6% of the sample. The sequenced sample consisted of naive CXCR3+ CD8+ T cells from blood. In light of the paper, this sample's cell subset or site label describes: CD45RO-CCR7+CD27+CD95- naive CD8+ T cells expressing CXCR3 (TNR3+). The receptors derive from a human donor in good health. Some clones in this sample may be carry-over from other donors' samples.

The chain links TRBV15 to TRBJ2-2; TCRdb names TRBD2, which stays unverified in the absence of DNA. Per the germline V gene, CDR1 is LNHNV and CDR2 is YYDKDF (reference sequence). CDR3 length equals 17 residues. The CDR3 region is CATSPTPPGLTAGELFF. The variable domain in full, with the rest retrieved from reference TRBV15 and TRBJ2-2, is DAMVIQNPRYQVTQFGKPVTLSCSQTLNHNVMYWYQQKSSQAPKLLFHYYDKDFNNEADTPDNFQSRRPNTSFCFLDIRSPGLGDTAMYLCATSPTPPGLTAGELFFGEGSRLTVL.

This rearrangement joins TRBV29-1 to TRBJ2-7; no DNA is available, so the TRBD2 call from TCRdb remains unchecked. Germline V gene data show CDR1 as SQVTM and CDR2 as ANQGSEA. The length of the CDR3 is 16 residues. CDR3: CSVTSGLAGNSYEQYF.

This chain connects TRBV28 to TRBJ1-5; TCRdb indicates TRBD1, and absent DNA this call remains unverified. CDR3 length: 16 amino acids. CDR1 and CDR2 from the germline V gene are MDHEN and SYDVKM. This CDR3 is CASSFIQGAGNQPQHF. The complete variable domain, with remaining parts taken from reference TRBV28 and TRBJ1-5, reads DVKVTQSSRYLVKRTGEKVFLECVQDMDHENMFWYRQDPGLGLRLIYFSYDVKMKEKGDIPEGYSVSREKKERFSLILESASTNQTSMYLCASSFIQGAGNQPQHFGDGTRLSIL.

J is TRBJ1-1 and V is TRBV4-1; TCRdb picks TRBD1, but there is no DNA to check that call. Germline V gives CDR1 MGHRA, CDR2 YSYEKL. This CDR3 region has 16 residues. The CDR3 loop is CASSPRAGSMNTEAFF.

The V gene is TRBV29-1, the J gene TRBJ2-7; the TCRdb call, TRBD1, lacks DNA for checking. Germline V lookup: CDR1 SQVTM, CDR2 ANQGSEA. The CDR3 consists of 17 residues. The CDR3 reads CSVEDHRGGSPSYEQYF.

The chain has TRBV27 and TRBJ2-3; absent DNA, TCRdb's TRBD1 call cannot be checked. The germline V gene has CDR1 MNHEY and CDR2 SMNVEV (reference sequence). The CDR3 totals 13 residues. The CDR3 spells CASSWDASYTQYF.

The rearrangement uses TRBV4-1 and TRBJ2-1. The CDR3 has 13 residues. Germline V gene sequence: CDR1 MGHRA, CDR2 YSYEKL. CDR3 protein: CASSQGPYNEQFF.

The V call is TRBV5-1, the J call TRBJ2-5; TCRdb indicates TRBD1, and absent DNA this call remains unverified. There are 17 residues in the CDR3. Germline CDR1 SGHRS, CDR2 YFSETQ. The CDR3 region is CASSLNFGTGMQETQYF.

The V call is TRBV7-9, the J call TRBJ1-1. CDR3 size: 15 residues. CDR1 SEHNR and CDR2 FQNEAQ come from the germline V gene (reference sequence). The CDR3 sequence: CASRPLSEGNTEAFF.

CDR3 protein: CASSLGQIQETQYF. This sequence joins TRBV11-2 and TRBJ2-5. CDR3 length equals 14 residues. Germline V gene sequence: CDR1 SGHAT, CDR2 FQNNGV.

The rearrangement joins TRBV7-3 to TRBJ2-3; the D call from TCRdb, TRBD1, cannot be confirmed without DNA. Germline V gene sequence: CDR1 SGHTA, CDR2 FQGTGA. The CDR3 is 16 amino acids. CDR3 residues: CASSLFVGGTGDTQYF.

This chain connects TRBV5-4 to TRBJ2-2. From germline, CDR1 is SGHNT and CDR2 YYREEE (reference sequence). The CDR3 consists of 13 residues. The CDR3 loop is CASSLLEPGELFF.

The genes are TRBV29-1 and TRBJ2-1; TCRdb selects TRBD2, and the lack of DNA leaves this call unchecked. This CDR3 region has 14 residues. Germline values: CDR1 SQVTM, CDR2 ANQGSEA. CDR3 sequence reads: CSVGGTSRLDEQFF.

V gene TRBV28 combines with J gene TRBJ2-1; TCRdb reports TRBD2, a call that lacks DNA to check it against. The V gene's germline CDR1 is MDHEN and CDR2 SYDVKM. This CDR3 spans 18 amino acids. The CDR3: CASSPPGGLAHSYNEQFF.

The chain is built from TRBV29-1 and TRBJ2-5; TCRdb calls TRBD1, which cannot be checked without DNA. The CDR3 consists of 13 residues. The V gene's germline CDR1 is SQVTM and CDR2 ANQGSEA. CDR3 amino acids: CSVEEGRGETQYF.

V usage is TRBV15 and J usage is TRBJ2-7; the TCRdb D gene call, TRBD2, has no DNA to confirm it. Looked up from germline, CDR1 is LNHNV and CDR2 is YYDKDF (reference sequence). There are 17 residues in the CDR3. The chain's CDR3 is CATSRVTSGRGPYEQYF.

The CDR3 loop is CSVGQPNYEQYF. The chain links TRBV29-1 to TRBJ2-7; TCRdb returns TRBD1, unconfirmable since there is no DNA. CDR1 is SQVTM, CDR2 ANQGSEA, per germline. This CDR3 comprises 12 residues.

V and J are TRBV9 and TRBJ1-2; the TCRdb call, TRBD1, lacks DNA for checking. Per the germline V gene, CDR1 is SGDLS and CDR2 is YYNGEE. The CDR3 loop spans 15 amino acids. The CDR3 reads CASAHRGTGIYGYTF.

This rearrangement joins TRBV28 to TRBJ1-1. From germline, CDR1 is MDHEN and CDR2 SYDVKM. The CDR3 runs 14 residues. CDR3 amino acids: CASSFGIMNTEAFF. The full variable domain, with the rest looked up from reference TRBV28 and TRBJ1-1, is DVKVTQSSRYLVKRTGEKVFLECVQDMDHENMFWYRQDPGLGLRLIYFSYDVKMKEKGDIPEGYSVSREKKERFSLILESASTNQTSMYLCASSFGIMNTEAFFGQGTRLTVV.

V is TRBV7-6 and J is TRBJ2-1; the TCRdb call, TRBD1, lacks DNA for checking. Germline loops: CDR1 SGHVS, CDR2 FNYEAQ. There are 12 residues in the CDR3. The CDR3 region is CASSLGANEQFF.

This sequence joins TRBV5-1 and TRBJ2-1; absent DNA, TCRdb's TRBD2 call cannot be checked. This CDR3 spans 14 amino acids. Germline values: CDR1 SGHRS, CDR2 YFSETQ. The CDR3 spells CASSLFGSSDEQFF.

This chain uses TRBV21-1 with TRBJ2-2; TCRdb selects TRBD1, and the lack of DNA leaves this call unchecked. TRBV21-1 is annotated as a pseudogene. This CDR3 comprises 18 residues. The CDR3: CASSKENPAGAHTGELFF.

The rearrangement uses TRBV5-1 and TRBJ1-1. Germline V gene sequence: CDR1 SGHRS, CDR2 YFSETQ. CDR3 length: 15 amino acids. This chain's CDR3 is CASSLAAGVSTEAFF.

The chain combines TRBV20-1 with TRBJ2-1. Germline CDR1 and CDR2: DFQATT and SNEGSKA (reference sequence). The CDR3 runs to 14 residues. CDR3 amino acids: CSARRPNWGNEQFF.

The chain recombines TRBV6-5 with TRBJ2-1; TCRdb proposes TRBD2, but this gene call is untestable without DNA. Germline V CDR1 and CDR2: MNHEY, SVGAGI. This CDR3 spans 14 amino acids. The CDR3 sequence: CASSSSGRVYEQFF.